This TCR beta chain was obtained from a study of siplizumab effects on memory and regulatory T cells. General observations from the study: Alloreactive sequences tracing back to unstimulated CD4+ memory cells fell significantly with siplizumab. Suppressive activity of Tregs proliferating in siplizumab cultures remained unconfirmed.

Profiling relied on immunoSEQ multiplex PCR, and the TCRdb table lists in-frame clones only, not all of them. The table shows about 94,000 clones, with approximately 95% occurring only once. On this clone itself: Antigen specificity is unknown.

This sequence was found in a human donor in good health. The sequenced sample consisted of non-Treg CD4+ T cells sorted from blood.

The CDR3 here is CASSPRTGYNEQFF. Written as DNA, the CDR3 is TGTGCCAGCAGCCCCCGGACAGGGTACAATGAGCAGTTCTTC. The chain links TRBV6-5 to TRBJ2-1; 8 nucleotides line up with TRBD1. The CDR3 totals 14 residues. Trimming cost V 6 bases and J 4 bases; bases outside gene matches: 5. From germline, CDR1 is MNHEY and CDR2 SVGAGI.